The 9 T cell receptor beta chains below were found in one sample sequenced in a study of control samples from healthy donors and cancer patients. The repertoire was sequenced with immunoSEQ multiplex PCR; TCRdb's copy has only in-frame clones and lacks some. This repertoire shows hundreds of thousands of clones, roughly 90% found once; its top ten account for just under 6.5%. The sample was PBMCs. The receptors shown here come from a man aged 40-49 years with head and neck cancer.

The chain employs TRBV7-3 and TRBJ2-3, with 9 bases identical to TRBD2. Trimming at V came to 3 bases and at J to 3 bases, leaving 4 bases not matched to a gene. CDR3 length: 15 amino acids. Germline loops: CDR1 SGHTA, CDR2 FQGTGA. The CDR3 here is CASSFGLAKTDTQYF. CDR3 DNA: TGTGCCAGCAGCTTCGGACTAGCGAAGACAGATACGCAGTATTTT.

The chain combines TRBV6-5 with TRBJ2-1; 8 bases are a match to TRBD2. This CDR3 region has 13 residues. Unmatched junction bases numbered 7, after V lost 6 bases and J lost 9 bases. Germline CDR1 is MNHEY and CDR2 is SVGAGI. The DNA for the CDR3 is TGTGCCAGCAGGGGAGCGGGAGTGACTGAGCAGTTCTTC. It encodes CASRGAGVTEQFF.

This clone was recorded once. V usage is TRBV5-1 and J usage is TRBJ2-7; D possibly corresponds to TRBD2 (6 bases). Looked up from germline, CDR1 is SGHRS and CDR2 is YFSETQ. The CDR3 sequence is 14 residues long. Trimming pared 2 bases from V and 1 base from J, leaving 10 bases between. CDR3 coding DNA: TGCGCCAGCAGCTTCGGGGGAGCTTCCTACGAGCAGTACTTC. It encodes CASSFGGASYEQYF.

The CDR3, as DNA: TGCAGCGTTGCCCCATTTTCAGATGGCTACACCTTC. Protein sequence: CSVAPFSDGYTF. The chain carries TRBV29-1 and TRBJ1-2, with no clear D. This CDR3 contains 12 residues. Trimming stripped 4 bases from V and 6 bases from J, with 12 bases between. Germline CDR1 and CDR2: SQVTM and ANQGSEA.

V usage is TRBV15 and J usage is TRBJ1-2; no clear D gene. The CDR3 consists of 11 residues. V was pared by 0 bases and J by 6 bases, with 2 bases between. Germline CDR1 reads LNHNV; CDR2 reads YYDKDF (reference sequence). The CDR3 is CATSREHGYTF. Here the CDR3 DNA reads TGTGCCACCAGCAGAGAGCATGGCTACACCTTC.

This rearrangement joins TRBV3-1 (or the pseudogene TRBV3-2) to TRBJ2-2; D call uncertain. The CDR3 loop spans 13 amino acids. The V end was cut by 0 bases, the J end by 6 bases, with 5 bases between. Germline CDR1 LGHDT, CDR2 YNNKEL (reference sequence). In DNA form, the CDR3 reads TGTGCCAGCAGCCAAGAAACCGCCGGGGAGCTGTTTTTT. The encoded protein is CASSQETAGELFF.

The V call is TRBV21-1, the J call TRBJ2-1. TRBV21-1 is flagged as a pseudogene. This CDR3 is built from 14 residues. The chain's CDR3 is CASGGGPSYNEQFF. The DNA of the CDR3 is TGTGCCAGCGGAGGGGGACCGTCCTACAATGAGCAGTTCTTC.

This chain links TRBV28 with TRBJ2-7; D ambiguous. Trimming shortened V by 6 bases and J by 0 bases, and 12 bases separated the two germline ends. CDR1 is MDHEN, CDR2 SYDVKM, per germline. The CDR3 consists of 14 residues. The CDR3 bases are TGTGCCAGCAGAGACCTGGGAAGCTCCTACGAGCAGTACTTC. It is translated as CASRDLGSSYEQYF. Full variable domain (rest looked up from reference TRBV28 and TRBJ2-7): DVKVTQSSRYLVKRTGEKVFLECVQDMDHENMFWYRQDPGLGLRLIYFSYDVKMKEKGDIPEGYSVSREKKERFSLILESASTNQTSMYLCASRDLGSSYEQYFGPGTRLTVT.

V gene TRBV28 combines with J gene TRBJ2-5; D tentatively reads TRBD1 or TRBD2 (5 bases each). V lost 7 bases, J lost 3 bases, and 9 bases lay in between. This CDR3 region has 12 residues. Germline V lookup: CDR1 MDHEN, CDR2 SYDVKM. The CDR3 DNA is TGTGCCAGCAAAGAGGGGAAAGAGACCCAGTACTTC. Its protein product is CASKEGKETQYF. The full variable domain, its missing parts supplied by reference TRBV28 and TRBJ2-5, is DVKVTQSSRYLVKRTGEKVFLECVQDMDHENMFWYRQDPGLGLRLIYFSYDVKMKEKGDIPEGYSVSREKKERFSLILESASTNQTSMYLCASKEGKETQYFGPGTRLLVL.